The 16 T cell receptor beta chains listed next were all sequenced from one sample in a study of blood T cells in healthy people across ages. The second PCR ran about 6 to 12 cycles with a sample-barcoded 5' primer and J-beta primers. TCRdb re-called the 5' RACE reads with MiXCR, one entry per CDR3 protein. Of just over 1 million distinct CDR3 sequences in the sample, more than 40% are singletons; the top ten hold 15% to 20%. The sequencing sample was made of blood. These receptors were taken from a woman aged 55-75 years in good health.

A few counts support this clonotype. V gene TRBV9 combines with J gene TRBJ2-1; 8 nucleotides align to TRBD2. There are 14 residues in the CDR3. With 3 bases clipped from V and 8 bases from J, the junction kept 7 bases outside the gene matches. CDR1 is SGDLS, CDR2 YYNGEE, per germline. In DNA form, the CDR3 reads TGTGCCAGCAGCGCCGGACTAGCTTGGCATGAGCAGTTCTTC. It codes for CASSAGLAWHEQFF.

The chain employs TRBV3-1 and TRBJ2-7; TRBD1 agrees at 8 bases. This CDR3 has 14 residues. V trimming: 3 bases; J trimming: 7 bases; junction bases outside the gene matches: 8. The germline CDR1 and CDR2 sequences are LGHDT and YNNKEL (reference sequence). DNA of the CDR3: TGTGCCAGCAGCCATGGACAGGGCCACAATGAGCAGTACTTC. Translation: CASSHGQGHNEQYF.

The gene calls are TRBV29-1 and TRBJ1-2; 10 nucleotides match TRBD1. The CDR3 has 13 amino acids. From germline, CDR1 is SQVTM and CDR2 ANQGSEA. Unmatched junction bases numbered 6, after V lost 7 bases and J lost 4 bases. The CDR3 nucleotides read TGCAGCGGCTTGACAGGGGGCTCCTATGGCTACACCTTC. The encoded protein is CSGLTGGSYGYTF.

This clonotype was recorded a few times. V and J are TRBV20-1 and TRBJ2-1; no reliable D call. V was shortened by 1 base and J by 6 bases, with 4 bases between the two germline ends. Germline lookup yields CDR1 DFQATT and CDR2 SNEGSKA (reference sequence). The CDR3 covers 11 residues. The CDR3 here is CSARVLNEQFF. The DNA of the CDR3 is TGCAGTGCTAGAGTGCTCAATGAGCAGTTCTTC.

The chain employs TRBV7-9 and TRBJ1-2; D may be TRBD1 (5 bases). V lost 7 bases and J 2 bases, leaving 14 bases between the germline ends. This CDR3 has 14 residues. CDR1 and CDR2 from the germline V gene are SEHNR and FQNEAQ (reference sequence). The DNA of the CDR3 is TGTGCCAGCACCACGGCGGGGGGGAACTATGGCTACACCTTC. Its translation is CASTTAGGNYGYTF.

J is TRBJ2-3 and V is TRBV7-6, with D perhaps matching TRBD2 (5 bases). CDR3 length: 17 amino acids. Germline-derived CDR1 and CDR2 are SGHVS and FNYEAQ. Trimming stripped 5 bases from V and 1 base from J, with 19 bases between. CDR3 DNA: TGTGCCAGCAGCCAAGAGGGTTTGGGTTGGGGCACAGATACGCAGTATTTT. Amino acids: CASSQEGLGWGTDTQYF.

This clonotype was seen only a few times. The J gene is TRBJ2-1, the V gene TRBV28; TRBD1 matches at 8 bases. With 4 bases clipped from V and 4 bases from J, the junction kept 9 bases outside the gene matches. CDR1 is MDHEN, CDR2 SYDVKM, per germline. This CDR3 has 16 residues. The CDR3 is CASSWARQGNYNEQFF. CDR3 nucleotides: TGTGCCAGCAGTTGGGCTCGACAGGGGAATTACAATGAGCAGTTCTTC. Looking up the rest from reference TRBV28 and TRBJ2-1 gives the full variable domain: DVKVTQSSRYLVKRTGEKVFLECVQDMDHENMFWYRQDPGLGLRLIYFSYDVKMKEKGDIPEGYSVSREKKERFSLILESASTNQTSMYLCASSWARQGNYNEQFFGPGTRLTVL.

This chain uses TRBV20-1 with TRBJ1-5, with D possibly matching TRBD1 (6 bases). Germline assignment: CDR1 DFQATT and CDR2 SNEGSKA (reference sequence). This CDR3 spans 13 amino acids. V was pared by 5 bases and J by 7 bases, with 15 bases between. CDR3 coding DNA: TGCAGTGCTTCGCCCATGGGGGGCCAGCCCCAGCATTTT. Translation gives CSASPMGGQPQHF.

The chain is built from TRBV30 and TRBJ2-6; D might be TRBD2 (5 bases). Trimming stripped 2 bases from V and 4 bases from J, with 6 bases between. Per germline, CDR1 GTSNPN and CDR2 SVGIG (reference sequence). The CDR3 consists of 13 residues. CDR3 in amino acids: CAWSRGGANVLTF. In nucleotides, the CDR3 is TGTGCCTGGAGTCGAGGGGGGGCCAACGTCCTGACTTTC. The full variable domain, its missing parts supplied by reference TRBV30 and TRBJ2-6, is SQTIHQWPATLVQPVGSPLSLECTVEGTSNPNLYWYRQAAGRGLQLLFYSVGIGQISSEVPQNLSASRPQDRQFILSSKKLLLSDSGFYLCAWSRGGANVLTFGAGSRLTVL.

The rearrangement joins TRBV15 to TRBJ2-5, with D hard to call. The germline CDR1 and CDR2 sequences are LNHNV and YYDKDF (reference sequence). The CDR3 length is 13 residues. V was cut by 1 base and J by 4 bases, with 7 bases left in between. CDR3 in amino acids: CATSRAPTETQYF. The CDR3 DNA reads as TGTGCCACCAGCAGAGCGCCTACAGAGACCCAGTACTTC.

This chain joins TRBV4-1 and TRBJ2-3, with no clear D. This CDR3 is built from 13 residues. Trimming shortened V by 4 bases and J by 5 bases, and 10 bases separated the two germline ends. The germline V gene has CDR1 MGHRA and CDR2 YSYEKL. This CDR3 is CASSLRRGDTQYF. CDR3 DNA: TGCGCCAGCAGCCTCCGGCGCGGAGATACGCAGTATTTT.

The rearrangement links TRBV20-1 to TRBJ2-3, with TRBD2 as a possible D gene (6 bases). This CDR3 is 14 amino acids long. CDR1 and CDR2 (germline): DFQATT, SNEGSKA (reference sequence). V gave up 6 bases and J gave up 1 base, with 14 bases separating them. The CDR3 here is CSARWGTRTDTQYF. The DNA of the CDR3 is TGCAGTGCCCGGTGGGGGACTCGCACAGATACGCAGTATTTT.

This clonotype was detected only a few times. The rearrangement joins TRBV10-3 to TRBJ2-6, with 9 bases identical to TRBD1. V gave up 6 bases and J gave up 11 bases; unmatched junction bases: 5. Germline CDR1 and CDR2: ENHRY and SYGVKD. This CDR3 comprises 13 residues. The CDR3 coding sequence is TGTGCCATCAGATCGGGACAGGGCGACGTCCTGACTTTC. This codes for CAIRSGQGDVLTF.

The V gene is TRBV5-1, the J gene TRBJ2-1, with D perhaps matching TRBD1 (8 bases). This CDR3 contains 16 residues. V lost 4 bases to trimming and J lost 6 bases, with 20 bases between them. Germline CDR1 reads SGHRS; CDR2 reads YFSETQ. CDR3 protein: CASSPGGQGRSNEQFF. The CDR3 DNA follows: TGCGCCAGCAGCCCGGGAGGACAGGGAAGGTCCAATGAGCAGTTCTTC.

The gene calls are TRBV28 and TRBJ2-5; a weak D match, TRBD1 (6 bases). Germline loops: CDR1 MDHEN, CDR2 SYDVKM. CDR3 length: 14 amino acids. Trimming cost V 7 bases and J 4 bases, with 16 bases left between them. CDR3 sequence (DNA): TGTGCCAGCACGCCTGCCCAGGGGCCAGAGACCCAGTACTTC. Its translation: CASTPAQGPETQYF.

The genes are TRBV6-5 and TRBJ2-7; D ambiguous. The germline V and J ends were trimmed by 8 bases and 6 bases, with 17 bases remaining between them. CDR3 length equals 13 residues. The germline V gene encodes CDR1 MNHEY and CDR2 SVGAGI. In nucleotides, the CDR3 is TGTGCCAGCCAAGGGCCGTTGAGTGGCGAGCAGTACTTC. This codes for CASQGPLSGEQYF.